This is a list of T cell receptor beta chains from one sample in a study of shared clonotypes between healthy human individuals. Sequencing used immunoSEQ multiplex PCR; TCRdb keeps in-frame clones, though not all of them. The sample has 300,000 to 400,000 clones; about 74% are singletons. Sequenced sample: memory CD4+ T cells sorted from blood. The origin of the receptors is a man younger than 40 in good health. CDR3s include the opening cysteine and the closing phenylalanine or tryptophan. A D gene is named only where the DNA matches it firmly. Size is stated for part of the rows, as once, few or many counts, or as a class when the clone is expanded.

TRBD2	NA	TRBV20-1	TRBJ2-7	TGCAGTGCTGGACCCCCGGGACTATACCACTTC	CSAGPPGLYHF
NA	NA	TRBV7-9	TRBJ1-6	TGTGCCAGCAGCTTCCAGGGACTTGGGTCACCCCTCCACTTT	CASSFQGLGSPLHF
TRBD1	few	TRBV5-6	TRBJ2-7	TGTGCCAGCAGCTCACTAACAACAGGGGCCCTAGGCTCCTACGAGCAGTACTTC	CASSSLTTGALGSYEQYF
TRBD2	NA	TRBV5-1	TRBJ2-5	TGCGCCAGCAGCCCCGGACTAGCGGGACAAGAGACCCAGTACTTC	CASSPGLAGQETQYF
NA	NA	TRBV28	TRBJ2-7	TGTGCCAGCAGCCTTCAACAGGGCCCTCGCTACGAGCAGTACTTC	CASSLQQGPRYEQYF
TRBD1	NA	TRBV7-2	TRBJ2-1	TGTGCCAGCAGCTTACAACAGGGGGCCTACAATGAGCAGTTCTTC	CASSLQQGAYNEQFF
NA	NA	TRBV10-1	TRBJ2-1	TGCGCCAGCAGCCTGGGTCGGGGGTCCTACAATGAGCAGTTCTTC	CASSLGRGSYNEQFF
TRBD1	many	TRBV5-6	TRBJ2-1	TGTGCCAGCAGCTATGGACAGGGGATCTACAATGAGCAGTTCTTC	CASSYGQGIYNEQFF
NA	NA	TRBV27	TRBJ2-7	TGTGCCAGCAGCCTCAGGGAAGGACGGCAGTACTTC	CASSLREGRQYF
TRBD2	NA	TRBV15	TRBJ2-5	TGTGCCACCAGCCGTCCTTCGGGAGGGTACCAAGAGACCCAGTACTTC	CATSRPSGGYQETQYF
TRBD2	NA	TRBV18	TRBJ2-1	TGTGCCAGCTCACCCGATCTAGCGGGAATTCCCAATGAGCAGTTCTTC	CASSPDLAGIPNEQFF
NA	NA	TRBV19	TRBJ2-4	TGTGCCAGTAAGAAGGCGCAGGCGACTCTTGGCAAAAACATTCAGTACTTC	CASKKAQATLGKNIQYF
NA	NA	TRBV7-2	TRBJ1-5	TGCGCCAGCAGCTTAAGTGGAAGTCAGCCCCAGCATTTT	CASSLSGSQPQHF
NA	NA	TRBV7-9	TRBJ2-1	TGTGCCAGCAGCCCTAGCCATGAGCAGTTCTTC	CASSPSHEQFF
NA	NA	TRBV7-9	TRBJ2-2	TGTGCCAGCTCTCCCCCAAGACTGAACACCGGGGAGCTGTTTTTT	CASSPPRLNTGELFF
TRBD2	NA	TRBV7-3	TRBJ2-1	TGTGCCAGCGCGACCGGGACTAGCGGTTCGAATGAGCAGTTCTTC	CASATGTSGSNEQFF
NA	NA	TRBV11-2	TRBJ2-1	TGTGCCAGCAGCTTAGAGGGACGCAGCTCCTACAATGAGCAGTTCTTC	CASSLEGRSSYNEQFF
NA	NA	TRBV7-2	TRBJ2-3	TGTGCCAGCAGCTACGCATCCCTCACAGATACGCAGTATTTT	CASSYASLTDTQYF
TRBD2	few	TRBV5-1	TRBJ2-2	TGCGCCAGCAGCCGCCAGGGAGGGTCCACCGGGGAGCTGTTTTTT	CASSRQGGSTGELFF
NA	NA	TRBV27	TRBJ2-5	TGTGCCAGCAGTTTAAGGCCAGGGGGGACTCAAGAGACCCAGTACTTC	CASSLRPGGTQETQYF
TRBD1	NA	TRBV5-6	TRBJ2-7	TGTGCCAGCAGCCTATCGCCGGGACAGGGGGCGCACGAGCAGTACTTC	CASSLSPGQGAHEQYF
NA	NA	TRBV7-2	TRBJ1-1	TGTGCCAGCAGCTTAGATGCCCAAGCGAACACTGAAGCTTTCTTT	CASSLDAQANTEAFF
TRBD1	NA	TRBV7-9	TRBJ2-3	TGTGCCAGCAGCGCCAGACAGGGGGCAGATACGCAGTATTTT	CASSARQGADTQYF
NA	NA	TRBV19	TRBJ2-6	TGTGCCAGTACCCCTGGGACGGTTACTACGGCCAACGTCCTGACTTTC	CASTPGTVTTANVLTF